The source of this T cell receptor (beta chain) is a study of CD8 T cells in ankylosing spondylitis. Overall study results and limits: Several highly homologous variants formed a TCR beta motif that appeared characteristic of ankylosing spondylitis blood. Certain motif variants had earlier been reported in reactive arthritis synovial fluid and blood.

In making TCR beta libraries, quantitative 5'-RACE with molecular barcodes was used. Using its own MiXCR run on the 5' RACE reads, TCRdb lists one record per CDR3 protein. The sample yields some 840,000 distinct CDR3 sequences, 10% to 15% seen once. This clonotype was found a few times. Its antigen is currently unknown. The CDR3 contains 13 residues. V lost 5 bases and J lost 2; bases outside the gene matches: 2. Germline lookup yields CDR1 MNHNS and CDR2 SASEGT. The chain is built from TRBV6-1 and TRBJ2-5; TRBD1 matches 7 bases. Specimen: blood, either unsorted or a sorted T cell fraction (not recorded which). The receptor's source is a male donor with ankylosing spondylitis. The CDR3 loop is CASSKDRQETQYF. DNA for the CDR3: TGTGCCAGCAGTAAGGACAGGCAAGAGACCCAGTACTTC.